This T cell receptor (beta chain) appears in the sequencing data of a study of blood T cell repertoires in COVID-19. Study as a whole: The cDNA or gDNA used as material had been derived from T cells, B-cell-depleted T cells, or PBMCs.

CDR3 length: 12 amino acids. CDR1 is DFQATT, CDR2 SNEGSKA, per germline (reference sequence). V lost 3 bases and J lost 2, with 7 bases in between. Sequencing used immunoSEQ multiplex PCR; TCRdb keeps in-frame clones, though not all of them. The table records fewer than 85,000 clones, roughly 78% of them present only once. This receptor was obtained from a human donor in a cohort sampled during active COVID-19. Sequenced input: peripheral blood. The chain uses TRBV20-1 and TRBJ1-1, with unresolved D. This chain's CDR3 is CSASRGNTEAFF. DNA of the CDR3: TGCAGTGCTAGTCGCGGAAACACTGAAGCTTTCTTT.